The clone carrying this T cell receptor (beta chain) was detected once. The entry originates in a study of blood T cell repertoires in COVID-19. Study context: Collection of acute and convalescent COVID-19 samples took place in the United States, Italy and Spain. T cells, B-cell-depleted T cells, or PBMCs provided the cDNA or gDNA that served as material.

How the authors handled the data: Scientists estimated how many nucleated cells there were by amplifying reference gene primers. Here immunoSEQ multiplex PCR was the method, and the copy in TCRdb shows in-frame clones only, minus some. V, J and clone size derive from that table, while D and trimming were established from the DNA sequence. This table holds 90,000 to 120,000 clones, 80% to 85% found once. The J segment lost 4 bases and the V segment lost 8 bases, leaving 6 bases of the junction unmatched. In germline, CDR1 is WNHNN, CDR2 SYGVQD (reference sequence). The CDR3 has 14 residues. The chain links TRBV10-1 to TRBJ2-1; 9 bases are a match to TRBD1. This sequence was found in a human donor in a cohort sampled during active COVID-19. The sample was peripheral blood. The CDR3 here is CASLDRGRYNEQFF. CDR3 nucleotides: TGCGCCAGCCTGGACAGGGGTAGGTACAATGAGCAGTTCTTC.